The 4 T cell receptor beta chains below all came from one sample that was sequenced in a study of blood T cell repertoires in COVID-19. TCRdb's table, derived via immunoSEQ multiplex PCR, lists solely in-frame clones and lacks some. The sample holds roughly 220,000 clones; 60% to 85% are singletons and the top ten take 4.5% to 7%. Sequenced sample: peripheral blood. These TCRs come from a woman aged 70-85 years with acute or convalescent COVID-19.

The rearrangement uses TRBV7-9 and TRBJ1-3; TRBD1 is a possible D gene (5 bases). The CDR3 extends over 15 amino acids. Deletions cut 1 base from V and 2 bases from J, with 9 bases between. CDR1 SEHNR and CDR2 FQNEAQ come from the germline V gene (reference sequence). The CDR3 protein is CASSLEQVPGNTIYF. DNA of the CDR3: TGTGCCAGCAGCTTAGAACAGGTCCCTGGAAACACCATATATTTT.

V and J are TRBV28 and TRBJ2-7; 7 bases agree with TRBD1. Germline lookup yields CDR1 MDHEN and CDR2 SYDVKM. Trimming took 7 bases from V and 4 from J; bases not matched to a gene: 4. The length of the CDR3 is 12 residues. The CDR3 is CASKRQGYEQYF. The CDR3 DNA sequence: TGTGCCAGCAAACGACAGGGTTACGAGCAGTACTTC.

The V and J genes are TRBV18 and TRBJ1-2; a weak D match, TRBD1 (5 bases). V was shortened by 3 bases and J by 4 bases, with 15 bases between the two germline ends. The CDR3 has 15 residues. In germline, CDR1 is KGHSH, CDR2 LQKENI. The CDR3 nucleotides read TGTGCCAGCTCACCCCCTGGAGGGGCTGGCTATGGCTACACCTTC. Its protein product is CASSPPGGAGYGYTF.

The V and J genes are TRBV5-1 and TRBJ2-3; 9 bases are a match to TRBD1. Germline V gene lookup returns CDR1 SGHRS and CDR2 YFSETQ. The CDR3 covers 17 residues. The trim removed 4 bases at V and 3 bases at J, leaving 12 bases unmatched. The CDR3, as DNA: TGCGCCAGCAGCCTGATCCTGACAGGGGGGAGAACAGATACGCAGTATTTT. Translating it yields CASSLILTGGRTDTQYF.